The T cell receptor beta chain under discussion was sequenced for a study of blood T cell repertoires in COVID-19. Study at large: In each case, the material was cDNA or gDNA derived from T cells, B-cell-depleted T cells, or PBMCs.

Followed over time, Seattle patients had been enrolled while infection was active. The CDR3 totals 15 residues. V lost 5 bases to trimming and J lost 8 bases; unmatched junction nucleotides: 8. The germline gives CDR1 SGHNT, CDR2 YENEEA. How the authors handled the data: For nucleated cells, counts were estimated from reference gene primer amplification. Clones were read by immunoSEQ multiplex PCR, and TCRdb kept only the in-frame ones, dropping some. That table furnishes V, J and clone size, whereas the DNA furnished D and trimming. In the table there are 150,000 to 200,000 clones, 81% of which are singletons.

Sequenced material: peripheral blood. The clonotype originates from a woman of 80 years or more with COVID-19, enrolled during active disease. The V and J genes are TRBV11-3 and TRBJ2-3, with 12 bases matching TRBD1. This CDR3 is CASSKGQGARGTQYF. The CDR3 DNA reads as TGTGCCAGCAGCAAGGGACAGGGGGCTCGAGGTACGCAGTATTTT.